This T cell receptor (beta chain) was sequenced in a study of a mutant IDH1 vaccine in newly diagnosed glioma. Study summary: Most patients had received both radiotherapy and temozolomide, the prior options being radiotherapy, temozolomide, or both.

Only in-frame clones appear in the TCRdb table, and some are missing; sequencing was by immunoSEQ multiplex PCR. The repertoire has 120,000 or so clones, 80% of them found once; the top ten carry less than 7%. With regard to this clone: The antigen is unknown.

Stated time point: week 11, during vaccination. Vaccine doses each comprised 300 ug of mutant IDH1 20-mer peptide, with topical imiquimod. The sample here was PBMCs, taken from a glioma patient whose treatment included an IDH1 peptide vaccine. The clonotype was recovered from a man in his forties or fifties with glioma.

CDR3 nucleotides: TGTGCCAGCAGACCTAGCGGGAGATACAATGAGCAGTTCTTC. Protein product: CASRPSGRYNEQFF. The chain carries TRBV7-8 and TRBJ2-1; 10 bases align to TRBD2. V trimming: 6 bases; J trimming: 4 bases; junction bases outside the gene matches: 3. Per the germline V gene, CDR1 is SGHVS and CDR2 is FQNEAQ. The CDR3 covers 14 residues.